The rows below give T cell receptor beta chains drawn from one sample of a study of T cell changes during pregnancy in multiple sclerosis. TCRdb's copy holds only in-frame clones and misses some; the assay was immunoSEQ multiplex PCR. The repertoire has about 120,000 clones, around 90% of them found once; the top ten carry less than 2%. This material consisted of peripheral blood, taken in the third trimester of pregnancy. The origin of the receptors is a female donor with multiple sclerosis, enrolled in a pregnancy study. Each CDR3 is given with its conserved first and last residue. The D gene is left open where the match is weak. Part of the rows lack a size; the others show once, few, many or a class for expanded clones.

clone size: .
D gene: .
J gene: TRBJ1-1
V gene: TRBV5-1
CDR3 protein: CASSLSGLGGGGTEAFF
CDR3 DNA: TGCGCCAGCAGCTTGTCAGGGCTGGGGGGCGGGGGGACTGAAGCTTTCTTT

clone size: .
D gene: .
J gene: TRBJ2-5
V gene: TRBV5-6
CDR3 protein: CASSPGQGPPSFQETQYF
CDR3 DNA: TGTGCCAGCAGCCCAGGGCAGGGCCCCCCTTCCTTCCAAGAGACCCAGTACTTC

clone size: once
D gene: TRBD2
J gene: TRBJ2-1
V gene: TRBV13
CDR3 protein: CASSWGTSGDYNEQFF
CDR3 DNA: TGTGCCAGCAGCTGGGGGACTAGCGGGGATTACAATGAGCAGTTCTTC

clone size: once
D gene: TRBD1
J gene: TRBJ2-3
V gene: TRBV7-9
CDR3 protein: CASSLVATGGTDTQYF
CDR3 DNA: TGTGCCAGCAGCTTAGTTGCGACAGGGGGGACAGATACGCAGTATTTT

clone size: .
D gene: .
J gene: TRBJ2-7
V gene: TRBV7-9
CDR3 protein: CASSLGGASAYEQYF
CDR3 DNA: TGTGCCAGCAGCTTAGGAGGAGCTAGCGCATACGAGCAGTACTTC

clone size: .
D gene: TRBD2
J gene: TRBJ2-1
V gene: TRBV27
CDR3 protein: CASSGTSGRFIDEQFF
CDR3 DNA: TGTGCCAGCAGCGGGACTAGCGGGAGGTTCATCGATGAGCAGTTCTTC

clone size: .
D gene: TRBD1
J gene: TRBJ2-7
V gene: TRBV9
CDR3 protein: CASSRTDRVYEQYF
CDR3 DNA: TGTGCCAGCAGCCGCACGGACAGGGTGTACGAGCAGTACTTC

clone size: .
D gene: TRBD1
J gene: TRBJ1-4
V gene: TRBV11-2
CDR3 protein: CASSLGSGQGNEKLFF
CDR3 DNA: TGTGCCAGCAGCTTGGGCTCGGGACAGGGTAATGAAAAACTGTTTTTT

clone size: once
D gene: .
J gene: TRBJ2-1
V gene: TRBV28
CDR3 protein: CASSDLQGTPYNEQFF
CDR3 DNA: TGTGCCAGCAGTGACCTTCAGGGTACCCCCTACAATGAGCAGTTCTTC

clone size: .
D gene: .
J gene: TRBJ1-2
V gene: TRBV29-1
CDR3 protein: CSVAADRETSDYGYTF
CDR3 DNA: TGCAGCGTTGCAGCAGACCGGGAAACCTCGGACTATGGCTACACCTTC

clone size: few
D gene: .
J gene: TRBJ2-7
V gene: TRBV7-9
CDR3 protein: CASSLVNLLSEDEQYF
CDR3 DNA: TGTGCCAGCAGCTTAGTTAACCTCCTTTCGGAGGACGAGCAGTACTTC

clone size: .
D gene: .
J gene: TRBJ1-2
V gene: TRBV9
CDR3 protein: CASSDAQGRGYTF
CDR3 DNA: TGTGCCAGCAGCGACGCTCAAGGGAGAGGCTACACCTTC

clone size: .
D gene: TRBD2
J gene: TRBJ2-3
V gene: TRBV6-5
CDR3 protein: CASRRTSGGPGLHF
CDR3 DNA: TGTGCCAGCAGGCGGACTAGCGGGGGCCCTGGTTTGCATTTT

clone size: .
D gene: .
J gene: TRBJ1-1
V gene: TRBV6-1
CDR3 protein: CASSAHRVPNTEAFF
CDR3 DNA: TGTGCCAGCAGTGCCCACAGGGTACCGAACACTGAAGCTTTCTTT

clone size: .
D gene: TRBD1
J gene: TRBJ1-2
V gene: TRBV2
CDR3 protein: CASSATGGDYGYTF
CDR3 DNA: TGTGCCAGCAGCGCGACAGGGGGGGACTATGGCTACACCTTC

clone size: .
D gene: .
J gene: TRBJ1-2
V gene: TRBV5-4
CDR3 protein: CASSFFEGYYGYTF
CDR3 DNA: TGTGCCAGCAGCTTCTTTGAGGGATACTATGGCTACACCTTC

clone size: .
D gene: TRBD2
J gene: TRBJ2-2
V gene: TRBV10-3
CDR3 protein: CAISGTRAPRELFF
CDR3 DNA: TGTGCCATCAGCGGGACTAGGGCCCCCCGGGAGCTGTTTTTT

clone size: .
D gene: .
J gene: TRBJ1-1
V gene: TRBV7-9
CDR3 protein: CASSLEGATEAFF
CDR3 DNA: TGTGCCAGCAGCTTAGAGGGAGCCACTGAAGCTTTCTTT

clone size: .
D gene: TRBD2
J gene: TRBJ2-3
V gene: TRBV5-1
CDR3 protein: CASSLELAGGRSTDTQYF
CDR3 DNA: TGCGCCAGCAGCTTGGAACTAGCGGGGGGCAGGAGCACAGATACGCAGTATTTT

clone size: .
D gene: .
J gene: TRBJ2-5
V gene: TRBV14
CDR3 protein: CASSQGGTQYF
CDR3 DNA: TGTGCCAGCAGCCAAGGAGGGACCCAGTACTTC

clone size: .
D gene: .
J gene: TRBJ2-1
V gene: TRBV4-1
CDR3 protein: CASSHSGRERLRNEQFF
CDR3 DNA: TGCGCCAGCAGCCATAGCGGACGGGAGCGACTACGCAATGAGCAGTTCTTC

clone size: once
D gene: .
J gene: TRBJ1-1
V gene: TRBV30
CDR3 protein: CAWGRNTKAFF
CDR3 DNA: TGTGCCTGGGGAAGGAACACTAAAGCTTTCTTT

clone size: .
D gene: .
J gene: TRBJ2-3
V gene: TRBV5-4
CDR3 protein: CASSFKGEMDTQYF
CDR3 DNA: TGTGCCAGCAGCTTCAAGGGGGAGATGGATACGCAGTATTTT

clone size: once
D gene: TRBD1
J gene: TRBJ2-1
V gene: TRBV19
CDR3 protein: CASSVQGADEQFF
CDR3 DNA: TGTGCCAGTAGTGTACAGGGGGCTGATGAGCAGTTCTTC

clone size: .
D gene: TRBD1
J gene: TRBJ1-2
V gene: TRBV28
CDR3 protein: CASRGQGAPRDGYTF
CDR3 DNA: TGTGCCAGCAGAGGACAGGGGGCGCCCCGGGATGGCTACACCTTC

clone size: .
D gene: .
J gene: TRBJ1-5
V gene: TRBV29-1
CDR3 protein: CSVLLDSSNQPQHF
CDR3 DNA: TGCAGCGTTCTCCTGGACAGTAGCAATCAGCCCCAGCATTTT

clone size: .
D gene: .
J gene: TRBJ1-1
V gene: TRBV30
CDR3 protein: CAWRLTPNTEAFF
CDR3 DNA: TGTGCCTGGAGGCTGACACCGAACACTGAAGCTTTCTTT

clone size: .
D gene: .
J gene: TRBJ1-1
V gene: TRBV13
CDR3 protein: CASSPPRGQNTEAFF
CDR3 DNA: TGTGCCAGCAGCCCCCCCAGGGGCCAAAACACTGAAGCTTTCTTT

clone size: .
D gene: .
J gene: TRBJ2-2
V gene: TRBV9
CDR3 protein: CASSPYLSHTGELFF
CDR3 DNA: TGTGCCAGCAGCCCCTATCTGTCCCACACCGGGGAGCTGTTTTTT